This TCR beta chain came from a study of identical twins. Whole-study findings and limits: Carriage of fewer insertions was seen in abundant cord blood beta clonotypes, whereas memory repertoires showed none. Beta out-of-frame sequences displayed a weaker excess of sharing between twins.

After template switching added a universal primer site, the resulting cDNA carried unique molecular identifiers. TCRdb independently ran MiXCR on the 5' RACE reads; one entry per CDR3 protein. Of about 530,000 distinct CDR3 sequences listed, approximately 20% are singletons. CDR3 length equals 15 residues. Germline CDR1 MNHEY, CDR2 SMNVEV (reference sequence). Trimming left V 0 bases short and J 3 bases short, with 10 bases between. Concerning this clonotype itself: No antigen is known for it.

This sample also appeared in a second study, on yellow fever vaccine responses in identical twins. That source notes: The T cell response to vaccination in identical twins was reportedly partly convergent and partly personalized.

The sample consisted of CD4+ T cells sorted from blood. This chain joins TRBV27 and TRBJ2-3; a weak D match, TRBD2 (6 bases). This clonotype originated in a young woman in good health. In DNA, the CDR3 is TGTGCCAGCAGTTTATCCGGGGCGGGAACAGATACGCAGTATTTT. Protein product: CASSLSGAGTDTQYF.